The clone carrying this T cell receptor beta chain has a handful of counts. Antigen unknown. Unique molecular identifiers were present on cDNA, and template switching added a universal primer site. In TCRdb, the 5' RACE reads were re-called with MiXCR into one record per CDR3 protein. Found here are more than 1.5 million distinct CDR3 sequences, about 30% of them singletons; the top ten hold under 0.35%. This entry is derived from a study of identical twins. Study-wide points: Its conclusions, products of cross-sectional statistical analysis, did not come from following the same donors. Models underestimated TCR alpha sharing (out-of-frame) in monozygotic twins.

Deletions cut 6 bases from V and 2 bases from J, with 10 bases between. This CDR3 contains 14 residues. V usage is TRBV12-3 or TRBV12-4 and J usage is TRBJ1-4; D gene unclear. Sequencing input: cord blood. This clonotype was obtained from a newborn girl in good health. CDR3 nucleotides: TGTGCCAGCAGCCCGGAGGTGACTAATGAAAAACTGTTTTTT. Translation gives CASSPEVTNEKLFF.